This is a list of T cell receptor beta chains from one sample in a study of shared clonotypes between healthy human individuals. TCRdb's table, derived via immunoSEQ multiplex PCR, lists solely in-frame clones and lacks some. The data show about 550,000 clones, nearly 97% seen once. The sequenced material came from naive CD8+ T cells sorted from blood. The receptors were gathered from a woman aged 25 to 45 in good health. Each CDR3 is given with its conserved first and last residue. Each record gives: D gene, J gene, clone size, V gene, CDR3 DNA, CDR3 protein. D genes are given only for firm matches. The listing skips clone size in some rows; elsewhere it reads once, few, many or a size class.

TRBD1 | TRBJ1-2 | NA | TRBV27 | TGTGCCAGCAGTACGGGACAGCATGGCTACACCTTC | CASSTGQHGYTF
TRBD1 | TRBJ1-3 | NA | TRBV19 | TGTGCCAGCCAAGGGCAGGGGGGTTTCTCTGGAAACACCATATATTTT | CASQGQGGFSGNTIYF
NA | TRBJ2-7 | NA | TRBV7-6 | TGTGCCAGCAGCTCGAGCAGGGGCGAGCAGTACTTC | CASSSSRGEQYF
TRBD1 | TRBJ2-1 | NA | TRBV2 | TGTGCCACCCAGGGGGCTGCCTACAATGAGCAGTTCTTC | CATQGAAYNEQFF
NA | TRBJ2-1 | NA | TRBV7-8 | TGTGCCAGCAGCTTAGGAGAAAATGAGCAGTTCTTC | CASSLGENEQFF
TRBD1 | TRBJ2-7 | NA | TRBV10-1 | TGCGCCAGCAGTGAAGGGACAGGCCTATCCTACGAGCAGTACTTC | CASSEGTGLSYEQYF
NA | TRBJ2-7 | NA | TRBV27 | TGTGCCAGCAGTTTAACAGGTCCCTACGAGCAGTACTTC | CASSLTGPYEQYF
NA | TRBJ2-7 | NA | TRBV27 | TGTGCCAGCAGTCCTAATTTCTACGAGCAGTACTTC | CASSPNFYEQYF
TRBD1 | TRBJ2-3 | once | TRBV5-1 | TGCGCCAGCAGCTTGGAGCAGGGGGCAGCTGGAGATACGCAGTATTTT | CASSLEQGAAGDTQYF
NA | TRBJ1-3 | NA | TRBV9 | TGTGCCAGCAGCGTAGGTGGTGGAAACACCATATATTTT | CASSVGGGNTIYF
NA | TRBJ1-1 | NA | TRBV28 | TGTGCCAGCAGCCCACTTTTCGGAGGCCCGGGCACTGAAGCTTTCTTT | CASSPLFGGPGTEAFF
NA | TRBJ2-5 | NA | TRBV28 | TGTGCCAGCAGTCCCGGAAATAAAGAGACCCAGTACTTC | CASSPGNKETQYF
NA | TRBJ2-7 | NA | TRBV30 | TGTGCCTGGACGGGACTTAGCGGCCCCTACGAGCAGTACTTC | CAWTGLSGPYEQYF
NA | TRBJ2-1 | NA | TRBV29-1 | TGCAGCGTTGAGGCCAGCGGGCCTGAGCAGTTCTTC | CSVEASGPEQFF
NA | TRBJ2-1 | NA | TRBV6-5 | TGTGCCAGCAGTTACCAGTTCCCGGAGGGGAATGAGCAGTTCTTC | CASSYQFPEGNEQFF
TRBD1 | TRBJ2-7 | once | TRBV13 | TGTGCCAGCAGCATTGGGACAGGCTACGAGCAGTACTTC | CASSIGTGYEQYF
NA | TRBJ2-2 | NA | TRBV27 | TGTGCCAGCAGTTTGGCACCGAGCTTGGCCGGGGAGCTGTTTTTT | CASSLAPSLAGELFF
NA | TRBJ2-1 | NA | TRBV20-1 | TGCAGTGCCGTCGACATCAATGAGCAGTTCTTC | CSAVDINEQFF
NA | TRBJ1-1 | NA | TRBV6-1 | TGTGCCAGCAGTGAATGGTTGAACACTGAAGCTTTCTTT | CASSEWLNTEAFF
NA | TRBJ2-5 | NA | TRBV10-3 | TGTGCCATCAGTGAGGGAGGAGCTCAGCAAGAGACCCAGTACTTC | CAISEGGAQQETQYF
TRBD2 | TRBJ2-7 | NA | TRBV7-9 | TGTGCCAGCAGCCACCCCGGGACTAGCGGGAGGGCAATTACCGACGAGCAGTACTTC | CASSHPGTSGRAITDEQYF
NA | TRBJ2-1 | NA | TRBV7-8 | TGTGCCAGCAGCTTAACCTCTAGCACAAACAATGAGCAGTTCTTC | CASSLTSSTNNEQFF
TRBD2 | TRBJ2-1 | NA | TRBV2 | TGTGCCAGCAGTCTCTATAGCGGGAGGCCGGGTAATGAGCAGTTCTTC | CASSLYSGRPGNEQFF
NA | TRBJ2-2 | NA | TRBV28 | TGTGCCAGCAGTTACCCCAGCAGGGCGAACACCGGGGAGCTGTTTTTT | CASSYPSRANTGELFF
NA | TRBJ2-7 | NA | TRBV19 | TGTGCCAGTAGTATAGATCTAGGAGGCGAGCAGTACTTC | CASSIDLGGEQYF
TRBD1 | TRBJ2-1 | NA | TRBV2 | TGTGCCAGCAGTGAAATCGGGACAGGGTTGCCCCTATACAATGAGCAGTTCTTC | CASSEIGTGLPLYNEQFF